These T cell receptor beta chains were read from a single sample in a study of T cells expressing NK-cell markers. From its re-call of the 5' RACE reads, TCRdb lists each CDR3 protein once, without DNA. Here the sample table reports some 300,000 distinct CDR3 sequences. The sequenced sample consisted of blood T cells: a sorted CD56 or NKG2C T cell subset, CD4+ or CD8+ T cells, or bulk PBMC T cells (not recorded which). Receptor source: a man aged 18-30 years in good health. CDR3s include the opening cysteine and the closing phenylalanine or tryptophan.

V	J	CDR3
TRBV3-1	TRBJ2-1	CASTSGREQFF
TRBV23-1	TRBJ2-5	CASSQATSGGRKETQYF
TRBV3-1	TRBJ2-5	CASSQASPLADEETQYF
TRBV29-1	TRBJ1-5	CSVVDSYSNQPQHF
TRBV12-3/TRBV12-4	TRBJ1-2	CASRPDRDYGYTF
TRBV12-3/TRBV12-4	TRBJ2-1	CASSSNPGAYNEQFF
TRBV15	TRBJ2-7	CATRADRGTYEQYF
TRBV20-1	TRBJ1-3	CSANRDRANTIYF
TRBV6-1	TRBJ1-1	CASIPSTGENTEAFF
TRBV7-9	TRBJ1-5	CASSSYRAGSNQPQHF
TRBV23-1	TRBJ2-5	CASSQNLWETQYF
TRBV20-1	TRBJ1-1	CSARGRPISITEAFF
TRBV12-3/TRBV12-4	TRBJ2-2	CASSFWSSGELFF
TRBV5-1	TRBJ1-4	CASSFRGAHDNEKLFF
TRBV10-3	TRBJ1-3	CAISESIKLSGNTIYF
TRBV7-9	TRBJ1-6	CASSLGQGMIGNSPLHF
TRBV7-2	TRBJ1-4	CASSLGVRGAKLFF
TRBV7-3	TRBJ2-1	CASSLSSRSGRQFF
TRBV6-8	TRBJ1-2	CASRVPRVCYGYTF
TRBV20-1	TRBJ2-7	CSASHGYEQYF
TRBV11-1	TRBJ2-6	CASSLVGGGIQNSGANVLTF
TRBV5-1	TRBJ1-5	CASSFGVGPEQPQHF
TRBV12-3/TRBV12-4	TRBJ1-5	CASSLGAETNQPQHF
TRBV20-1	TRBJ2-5	CSASLTGGTQETQYF
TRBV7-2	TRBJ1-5	CASSFRQGNQPQHF
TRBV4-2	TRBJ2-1	CASSQRGGEVSIGEQFF
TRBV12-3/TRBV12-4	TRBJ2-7	CASRVAGAAEQYF
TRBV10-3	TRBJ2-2	CAISVEGTGELFF
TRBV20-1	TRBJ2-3	CSSQRVRTDTQYF
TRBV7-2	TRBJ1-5	CASSLRGPSNQPQHF
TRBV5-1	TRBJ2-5	CASSFGGRVGETQYF
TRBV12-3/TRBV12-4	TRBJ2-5	CASSLAGRSSETQYF
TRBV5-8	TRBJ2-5	CASSPGRDILQATQYF
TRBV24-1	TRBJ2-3	CATSDREGTDTQYF
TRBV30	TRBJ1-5	CAWSVFGTNYQPQHF
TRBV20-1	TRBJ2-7	CSASGARGDYEQYF
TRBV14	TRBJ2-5	CASSQDPRQSETQYF
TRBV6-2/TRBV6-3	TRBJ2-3	CASSRLAGHSTDTQYF
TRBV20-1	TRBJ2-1	CSATPFDRGVYNEQFF
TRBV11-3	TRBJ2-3	CASSLGLTGVTDTQYF
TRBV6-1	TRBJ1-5	CASSNRAGTVYSNQPQHF
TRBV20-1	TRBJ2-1	CSANRWEREPEQFF
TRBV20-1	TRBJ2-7	CSASSGLAGGEEQYF
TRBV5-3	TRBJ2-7	CARSHHFRDRENEQYF